This TCR beta chain was identified in a study of blood T cell repertoires in COVID-19. Overall study context: COVID-19 samples collected from the United States, Italy and Spain covered acute and convalescent phases. Sources were T cells, B-cell-depleted T cells, or PBMCs; the material itself was cDNA or gDNA.

Methods used by the authors: Reference gene primer amplification in the assay estimated nucleated cell counts. Measured with immunoSEQ multiplex PCR; TCRdb has only the in-frame clones, and not every one. V and J calls and clone size are those listed in that table; D and trimming were worked out from the DNA. The sample includes about 240,000 clones, roughly 82% of them seen just once. Sample: peripheral blood. The TCR comes from a woman between 65 and 79 years old with acute or convalescent COVID-19.

This chain's CDR3 is CASSVDGGGYNEQFF. In DNA form, the CDR3 reads TGTGCCAGCAGCGTAGATGGCGGGGGTTACAATGAGCAGTTCTTC. The rearrangement joins TRBV9 to TRBJ2-1, with 7 positions matching TRBD2. The trim removed 0 bases at V and 4 bases at J, leaving 4 bases unmatched. Per the germline V gene, CDR1 is SGDLS and CDR2 is YYNGEE. This CDR3 spans 15 amino acids.